These 30 T cell receptor beta chains originate from one sample sequenced in a study of control samples from healthy donors and cancer patients. Clones were read by immunoSEQ multiplex PCR, and TCRdb kept only the in-frame ones, dropping some. In the table there are some 120,000 clones, more than 75% of which are singletons. Sequencing was done on a sample of blood. Every receptor here comes from a man younger than 35 in good health.

This sequence joins TRBV19 and TRBJ1-3; tentative D call: TRBD1 (6 bases). CDR3 length: 12 amino acids. Germline V gene sequence: CDR1 LNHDA, CDR2 SQIVND (reference sequence). Trimming cost V 9 bases and J 2 bases, with 8 bases left between them. CDR3 residues: CASRGPGNTIYF. The CDR3, as DNA: TGTGCCAGCCGGGGGCCTGGAAACACCATATATTTT.

The rearrangement joins TRBV5-4 to TRBJ2-7, with 10 bases aligning to TRBD1. CDR3 size: 15 residues. V dropped 4 bases and J dropped 2; count of bases not matched to a gene: 6. Looked up from germline, CDR1 is SGHNT and CDR2 is YYREEE (reference sequence). In DNA, the CDR3 is TGTGCCAGCAGCACCCCCGGGACAGGGGCCTACGAGCAGTACTTC. Amino acids: CASSTPGTGAYEQYF.

The chain combines TRBV7-8 with TRBJ2-1; D unclear. The V end was cut by 6 bases, the J end by 13 bases, with 16 bases between. CDR1 and CDR2 (germline): SGHVS, FQNEAQ. The CDR3 is made up of 12 amino acids. The CDR3 bases are TGTGCCAGCAGTTCTCACACGGTGAGACAGTTCTTC. Translating it yields CASSSHTVRQFF. The variable domain in full, completed from reference TRBV7-8 and TRBJ2-1, reads GAGVSQSPRYKVAKRGQDVALRCDPISGHVSLFWYQQALGQGPEFLTYFQNEAQLDKSGLPSDRFFAERPEGSVSTLKIQRTQQEDSAVYLCASSSHTVRQFFGPGTRLTVL.

The gene calls are TRBV24-1 and TRBJ2-7; a possible D gene is TRBD1 (6 bases). V was pared by 3 bases and J by 8 bases, with 19 bases between. CDR3 length: 15 residues. In germline, CDR1 is KGHDR, CDR2 SFDVKD. This chain's CDR3 is CATSDPGPGEEKQYF. CDR3 bases: TGTGCCACCAGTGATCCGGGACCAGGGGAAGAGAAGCAGTACTTC.

This chain joins TRBV10-1 and TRBJ2-3; perhaps TRBD2 as D (7 bases). V lost 0 bases and J 4 bases, leaving 14 bases between the germline ends. CDR1 and CDR2 from the germline V gene are WNHNN and SYGVQD (reference sequence). The CDR3 consists of 16 residues. CDR3 amino acids: CASSESIVRGPDTQYF. The CDR3 DNA reads TGCGCCAGCAGTGAGTCGATTGTGCGGGGGCCAGATACGCAGTATTTT.

The chain is built from TRBV19 and TRBJ1-2, with D maybe TRBD1 (6 bases). With 6 bases removed from V and 2 bases from J, the gap between germline ends came to 10 bases. In germline, CDR1 is LNHDA, CDR2 SQIVND (reference sequence). There are 13 residues in the CDR3. DNA for the CDR3: TGTGCCAGTAGAGACAGGTTGAACTATGGCTACACCTTC. This codes for CASRDRLNYGYTF.

The chain carries TRBV2 and TRBJ1-4; no reliable D call. The CDR3 covers 13 residues. In germline, CDR1 is SNHLY, CDR2 FYNNEI. V gave up 5 bases and J gave up 15 bases, with 19 bases separating them. CDR3 in DNA: TGTGCCAGCAGTCCCCCCACGACGTCCATGGTGTTTTTT. Its protein is CASSPPTTSMVFF.

The chain recombines TRBV19 with TRBJ2-5; possibly TRBD1 for D (6 bases). The germline V and J ends were trimmed by 6 bases and 4 bases, with 9 bases remaining between them. Germline V gene sequence: CDR1 LNHDA, CDR2 SQIVND (reference sequence). The CDR3 sequence is 12 residues long. The CDR3 region is CASSRGGETQYF. The CDR3 nucleotides read TGTGCCAGTAGCCGAGGGGGAGAGACCCAGTACTTC.

V is TRBV7-2 and J is TRBJ1-2, with TRBD1 matching over 9 bases. The CDR3 is 14 residues long. The J segment lost 4 bases and the V segment lost 6 bases, leaving 6 bases of the junction unmatched. Germline V gene lookup returns CDR1 SGHTA and CDR2 FQGNSA. CDR3 sequence reads: CASSPGTGFYGYTF. Written as DNA, the CDR3 is TGTGCCAGCAGTCCCGGGACAGGGTTCTATGGCTACACCTTC.

This clone was observed a single time. This sequence joins TRBV7-2 and TRBJ2-5; tentatively, D is TRBD1 or TRBD2 (5 bases each). The V gene lost 1 base and the J gene lost 2 bases, with 8 bases spanning the gap. Germline-derived CDR1 and CDR2 are SGHTA and FQGNSA. This CDR3 is built from 14 residues. In DNA form, the CDR3 reads TGTGCCAGCAGCTTAGGGGGCGGGCAAGAGACCCAGTACTTC. It translates to CASSLGGGQETQYF.

The table lists this clone with a few counts. The genes are TRBV7-2 and TRBJ1-2, with TRBD1 matching over 7 bases. V was clipped by 6 bases and J by 3 bases; unmatched bases: 4. Germline assignment: CDR1 SGHTA and CDR2 FQGNSA. The CDR3 runs to 13 residues. CDR3 DNA sequence: TGTGCCAGCAGTCGGACAGGCGACTATGGCTACACCTTC. This codes for CASSRTGDYGYTF.

The chain links TRBV25-1 to TRBJ2-5; TRBD2 matches at 11 bases. From germline, CDR1 is MGHDK and CDR2 SYGVNS. The CDR3 has 17 amino acids. J was trimmed by 4 bases and V by 4 bases; bases with no gene match: 11. The CDR3 sequence is CASSGTLTSGRGETQYF. Written as DNA, the CDR3 is TGTGCCAGCAGTGGAACCCTTACTAGCGGGAGAGGAGAGACCCAGTACTTC.

The chain has TRBV28 and TRBJ2-6; the D gene could be TRBD1 or TRBD2 (5 bases each). Germline V gene lookup returns CDR1 MDHEN and CDR2 SYDVKM. This CDR3 has 16 residues. With 10 bases removed from V and 1 base from J, the gap between germline ends came to 17 bases. CDR3 nucleotides: TGTGCCACCTGGGGTAGGGGAGTTTCTGGGGCCAACGTCCTGACTTTC. It specifies CATWGRGVSGANVLTF.

The rearrangement joins TRBV19 to TRBJ1-2, with 7 bases matching TRBD1. The CDR3 sequence is 14 residues long. The germline V gene encodes CDR1 LNHDA and CDR2 SQIVND (reference sequence). Unmatched junction bases numbered 10, after V lost 6 bases and J lost 6 bases. In nucleotides, the CDR3 is TGTGCCAGTAGCCGACAGGGAAGTGCTGATGGCTACACCTTC. Protein: CASSRQGSADGYTF. Variable domain in full (rest from reference TRBV19 and TRBJ1-2): DGGITQSPKYLFRKEGQNVTLSCEQNLNHDAMYWYRQDPGQGLRLIYYSQIVNDFQKGDIAEGYSVSREKKESFPLTVTSAQKNPTAFYLCASSRQGSADGYTFGSGTRLTVV.

This sequence joins TRBV5-6 and TRBJ1-5; D is uncertain. CDR1 SGHDT and CDR2 YYEEEE come from the germline V gene. The CDR3 sequence is 14 residues long. The V end was cut by 1 base, the J end by 5 bases, with 10 bases between. CDR3 residues: CASSLTMADQPQHF. The CDR3 coding sequence is TGTGCCAGCAGCTTGACAATGGCCGATCAGCCCCAGCATTTT.

The chain combines TRBV27 with TRBJ2-1; D may be TRBD2 (6 bases). V dropped 2 bases and J dropped 2 bases, with 7 bases sitting between them. Germline-derived CDR1 and CDR2 are MNHEY and SMNVEV (reference sequence). The CDR3 has 14 residues. CDR3 sequence (DNA): TGTGCCAGCAGTTTAGCTAGCGCCTACAATGAGCAGTTCTTC. Protein: CASSLASAYNEQFF.

V usage is TRBV27 and J usage is TRBJ1-5; D is ambiguous. V was pared by 0 bases and J by 3 bases, with 9 bases between. Germline values: CDR1 MNHEY, CDR2 SMNVEV (reference sequence). The CDR3 extends over 15 amino acids. The CDR3 sequence is CASSLSYSPNQPQHF. As DNA, the CDR3 is TGTGCCAGCAGTTTATCGTACAGCCCCAATCAGCCCCAGCATTTT.

The chain combines TRBV28 with TRBJ1-6; no clear D gene. V was cut by 3 bases and J by 8 bases, with 5 bases left in between. CDR1 is MDHEN, CDR2 SYDVKM, per germline. The CDR3 is 12 amino acids. CDR3 nucleotide sequence: TGTGCCAGCAGTTTTCGGCATTCACCCCTCCACTTT. Protein: CASSFRHSPLHF.

The V and J genes are TRBV11-2 and TRBJ1-3; no definite D call. The CDR3 covers 15 residues. Germline CDR1 reads SGHAT; CDR2 reads FQNNGV. The V gene lost 3 bases and the J gene lost 2 bases, with 11 bases spanning the gap. Here the CDR3 DNA reads TGTGCCAGCAGCTTGAAACAGAGCGCTGGAAACACCATATATTTT. Translation: CASSLKQSAGNTIYF.

This clone was seen a handful of times. V usage is TRBV3-1 (or the pseudogene TRBV3-2) and J usage is TRBJ2-7; D possibly corresponds to TRBD1 (6 bases). The CDR3 covers 14 residues. Germline V gene sequence: CDR1 LGHDT, CDR2 YNNKEL (reference sequence). V was clipped by 3 bases and J by 9 bases, with 18 bases between them. The CDR3 is CASSQGALRIWQYF. CDR3 in DNA: TGTGCCAGCAGCCAGGGGGCCCTTCGAATATGGCAGTACTTC.

The chain carries TRBV5-5 and TRBJ2-5; D remains ambiguous. Germline loops: CDR1 SGHKS, CDR2 YYEKEE (reference sequence). The length of the CDR3 is 11 residues. V lost 0 bases to trimming and J lost 3 bases, with 0 bases between them. The DNA for the CDR3 is TGTGCCAGCAGCTTGGAAGAGACCCAGTACTTC. Translation gives CASSLEETQYF.

The V gene is TRBV6-6, the J gene TRBJ2-5, with a possible D match to TRBD2 (6 bases). Trimming left V 6 bases short and J 5 bases short, with 19 bases between. CDR1 is MNHNY and CDR2 is SVGAGI in the germline V gene (reference sequence). The CDR3 has 15 amino acids. The DNA of the CDR3 is TGTGCCAGCAGGGGGTCGACTAGATCACCCGAGACCCAGTACTTC. Amino acid sequence: CASRGSTRSPETQYF.

The chain carries TRBV18 and TRBJ2-7; possibly TRBD1 for D (6 bases). The CDR3 length is 13 residues. V lost 1 base and J lost 4, with 8 bases in between. Germline V lookup: CDR1 KGHSH, CDR2 LQKENI. The CDR3 sequence is CASSPQGEYEQYF. In DNA, the CDR3 is TGTGCCAGCTCACCACAGGGGGAGTACGAGCAGTACTTC.

Concerning this clone itself: One junction end does not reproduce the germline sequence, and a read error may be involved. V usage is TRBV19 and J usage is TRBJ1-5, with D uncertain. The CDR3 length is 13 residues. Germline loops: CDR1 LNHDA, CDR2 SQIVND (reference sequence). The DNA for the CDR3 is TGTGCCAGTAGCATAGAAGCAGCTCAGCCCCAGCATTTT. Translated, it gives CASSIEAAQPQHF.

This clone was counted only a few times. The chain recombines TRBV2 with TRBJ1-4; unclear D gene. This CDR3 comprises 13 residues. Between the trimmed V and J ends, which lost 5 bases and 4 bases, there was a span of 8 bases. Germline CDR1 reads SNHLY; CDR2 reads FYNNEI. CDR3 amino acids: CASSSGFNEKLFF. The CDR3 bases are TGTGCCAGCAGTTCGGGGTTTAATGAAAAACTGTTTTTT.

V is TRBV6-5 and J is TRBJ2-1; a possible D gene is TRBD2 (6 bases). CDR1 is MNHEY, CDR2 SVGAGI, per germline. The V end lost 6 bases, the J end lost 0 bases, and 12 bases lay between the germline ends. The CDR3 length is 15 residues. CDR3 amino acids: CASRLLARSYNEQFF. The CDR3 DNA is TGTGCCAGCAGACTACTAGCCCGCTCCTACAATGAGCAGTTCTTC.

The chain carries TRBV30 and TRBJ2-2; D unclear. Germline V gives CDR1 GTSNPN, CDR2 SVGIG (reference sequence). Trimming pared 2 bases from V and 0 bases from J, leaving 10 bases between. The CDR3 covers 15 residues. DNA for the CDR3: TGTGCCTGGAGTATAAGGCTCGCGAACACCGGGGAGCTGTTTTTT. This translates into CAWSIRLANTGELFF. Together with reference TRBV30 and TRBJ2-2, the CDR3 gives the full variable domain: SQTIHQWPATLVQPVGSPLSLECTVEGTSNPNLYWYRQAAGRGLQLLFYSVGIGQISSEVPQNLSASRPQDRQFILSSKKLLLSDSGFYLCAWSIRLANTGELFFGEGSRLTVL.

The V gene is TRBV25-1, the J gene TRBJ2-1, with 9 nucleotides matching TRBD2. The CDR3 has 13 amino acids. The germline V gene has CDR1 MGHDK and CDR2 SYGVNS. With 7 bases clipped from V and 10 bases from J, the junction kept 8 bases outside the gene matches. CDR3 nucleotide sequence: TGTGCCAGCACGACGGAGCGGGAGGACGAGCAGTTCTTC. This sequence encodes CASTTEREDEQFF.

J is TRBJ1-1 and V is TRBV12-3 or TRBV12-4; TRBD1 matches at 9 bases. Germline trimming cut 6 bases from V and 7 bases from J; bases unmatched to any gene: 6. The CDR3 sequence is 13 residues long. This chain's CDR3 is CASRLTGGYEAFF. Written as DNA, the CDR3 is TGTGCCAGCAGATTGACAGGGGGGTATGAAGCTTTCTTT.

The chain joins TRBV3-1 (or the pseudogene TRBV3-2) to TRBJ2-1; a possible D gene is TRBD2 (5 bases). This CDR3 spans 13 amino acids. The germline V gene encodes CDR1 LGHDT and CDR2 YNNKEL (reference sequence). Trimming removed 3 bases at V and 10 bases at J, with 13 bases between. CDR3 sequence: CASSQLRTGEQFF. CDR3 coding DNA: TGTGCCAGCAGCCAGCTACGGACGGGAGAGCAGTTCTTC.